This is a list of T cell receptor beta chains from one sample in a study of tumor-infiltrating lymphocytes in primary liver carcinoma. TCRdb reprocessed the multiplex PCR reads with MiXCR, giving one entry per CDR3 protein. Here the sample spans hundreds of thousands of distinct CDR3 sequences, more than 55% being singletons. Sequencing input: peripheral blood. The receptors originated from a man aged 35-49 years with primary liver carcinoma and hepatitis B virus infection. Each CDR3 is given with its conserved first and last residue. The D gene is left open where the match is weak. Clone size, where shown, is once, few, many, or a class for clones that have expanded.

d_call	clone_size	v_call	j_call	cdr3_aa	cdr3_nt
-	-	TRBV11-2	TRBJ2-7	CASRLSGWSTNEQYF	TGTGCCAGCAGATTGTCAGGCTGGAGTACCAACGAGCAGTACTTC
TRBD1	few	TRBV10-3	TRBJ2-7	CAIRTDRADEQYF	TGTGCCATCAGGACGGACAGGGCCGACGAGCAGTACTTC
-	-	TRBV6-2/TRBV6-3	TRBJ2-7	CADVPSGAYEQYF	TGTGCCGACGTCCCCAGTGGGGCCTACGAGCAATACTTC
TRBD2	many	TRBV4-3	TRBJ2-1	CASSQDPINSGRASDEQFF	TGCGCCAGCAGCCAAGATCCAATTAATAGCGGGAGGGCCTCGGATGAGCAGTTCTTC
TRBD1	-	TRBV5-4	TRBJ2-2	CASSVSGTVATGELFF	TGTGCCAGCAGCGTATCCGGGACAGTGGCCACCGGGGAGCTGTTTTTT
TRBD1	-	TRBV28	TRBJ2-7	CVSSPQGALYEQYF	TGTGTCAGCAGCCCACAGGGGGCTCTATACGAGCAGTACTTC
-	-	TRBV4-1	TRBJ2-1	CASSLTAGADEQFF	TGCGCCAGCAGCCTAACGGCAGGGGCGGATGAGCAGTTCTTC
TRBD1	-	TRBV24-1	TRBJ2-1	CATSDSGQGDNEQFF	TGTGCCACCAGTGATTCGGGACAGGGGGACAATGAGCAGTTCTTC
-	-	TRBV11-2	TRBJ2-5	CASRRGSETQCF	TGTGCCAGCAGACGGGGGTCGGAGACCCAGTGCTTC
-	-	TRBV14	TRBJ2-1	CASSQDLTRYNGQFF	TGTGCCAGCAGCCAAGATCTGACCCGCTACAATGGGCAGTTCTTC
-	-	TRBV14	TRBJ2-4	CASSQEVGSGDF	TGTGCCAGCAGCCAAGAAGTTGGTAGCGGCGACTTC
-	-	TRBV6-5	TRBJ2-1	CASSYSETFSYNEQFF	TGTGCCAGCAGTTACTCAGAGACTTTTTCCTACAATGAGCAGTTCTTC
-	few	TRBV5-5	TRBJ1-5	CASSQNAGSNQPQHF	TGTGCCAGCAGCCAGAACGCAGGTTCGAATCAGCCCCAGCATTTT
-	few	TRBV28	TRBJ1-5	CASRGEGSGNQPQHF	TGTGCCAGCAGGGGGGAGGGGTCGGGCAATCAGCCCCAGCATTTT
-	-	TRBV11-1	TRBJ2-2	CDSGGSNIGELFF	TGTGACAGCGGCGGGTCGAACATCGGGGAGCTGTTTTTT
TRBD2	-	TRBV10-3	TRBJ2-1	CAVSEPSGRAVEHFF	TGTGCCGTCAGTGAGCCGAGCGGGAGGGCCGTTGAGCACTTCTTC
-	-	TRBV11-3	TRBJ1-3	CVSSNRGHGFRNTIYF	TGTGTCAGCAGCAACCGGGGGCATGGTTTCCGGAACACCATATATTTT
-	-	TRBV9	TRBJ1-4	CASSVSSSSGILFF	TGTGCCAGCAGCGTTAGTAGTAGTAGTGGAATTCTTTTCTTT
-	-	TRBV6-5	TRBJ2-1	CASSLQESYNEQFF	TGTGCCAGCAGTCTACAGGAATCCTACAATGAGCAGTTCTTC
-	many	TRBV12-3/TRBV12-4	TRBJ1-1	CASSLEARRGTEAFF	TGTGCCAGCAGTTTAGAGGCGAGGAGGGGGACTGAAGCTTTCTTT
TRBD2	-	TRBV5-1	TRBJ2-1	CASGFSGGYNEQFF	TGCGCCAGCGGCTTTAGCGGGGGGTACAATGAGCAGTTCTTC
-	-	TRBV29-1	TRBJ1-2	CSVKGQGGYGHTF	TGCAGCGTTAAAGGACAAGGCGGGTATGGCCACACCTTC
-	-	TRBV11-1	TRBJ1-3	CAGSSCRTGNTIYF	TGTGCCGGCAGCTCATGCCGGACTGGAAACACCATATATTTT
-	-	TRBV11-1	TRBJ2-1	CASSGSSSSYDEQLF	TGTGCCAGCAGCGGCTCTAGCTCATCCTACGATGAGCAGCTCTTC
TRBD1	-	TRBV5-1	TRBJ1-5	CASSRTGGLNQPQHF	TGCGCCAGCAGCAGGACAGGAGGTTTGAATCAGCCCCAGCATTTT
-	once	TRBV7-9	TRBJ2-3	CVSSAHGDKQYF	TGTGTCAGCAGCGCTCACGGAGATAAGCAGTATTTT
-	many	TRBV6-5	TRBJ2-7	CASRANSYEQYF	TGTGCCAGCAGGGCCAACTCCTACGAGCAGTACTTC
TRBD1	few	TRBV5-1	TRBJ2-1	CASSLAGTVSSYNEQFF	TGCGCCAGCAGCCTAGCTGGGACAGTTAGCTCCTACAATGAGCAGTTCTTC
-	many	TRBV10-3	TRBJ1-1	CAISEWGAEAFF	TGTGCCATCAGTGAGTGGGGGGCTGAAGCTTTCTTT
-	-	TRBV11-1	TRBJ2-3	CTSGSQTGTDTQYF	TGTACCAGCGGTTCTCAAACAGGGACAGATACGCAGTATTTT
-	-	TRBV5-1	TRBJ2-1	CASSLASNEQFF	TGCGCCAGCAGCTTGGCAAGCAATGAGCAGTTCTTC
-	-	TRBV18	TRBJ1-4	CASSPEGNRNEKLFF	TGTGCCAGCTCACCGGAGGGGAACCGGAATGAAAAACTGTTTTTT
-	-	TRBV11-3	TRBJ2-3	CASSIRRGGYTQYF	TGTGCCAGCAGCATACGAAGGGGAGGATATACGCAGTATTTT
TRBD1	-	TRBV7-3	TRBJ2-7	CASSPGQGQEQYF	TGTGCCAGCAGCCCCGGACAGGGTCAGGAGCAGTACTTC
TRBD2	many	TRBV12-3/TRBV12-4	TRBJ2-2	CASSPTSGRAGGELFF	TGTGCCAGCAGTCCCACTAGCGGGAGGGCCGGCGGGGAGCTGTTTTTT
TRBD1	many	TRBV29-1	TRBJ2-1	CSVTGTGGYNEQFF	TGCAGCGTTACCGGGACAGGGGGCTACAATGAGCAGTTCTTC
-	-	TRBV4-2	TRBJ1-1	CASGPGIEVFF	TGTGCCAGCGGCCCAGGAATAGAAGTTTTCTTT
-	-	TRBV25-1	TRBJ2-5	CASSDLGGVETQYF	TGTGCCAGCAGTGACCTCGGAGGGGTAGAGACCCAGTACTTC
TRBD1	once	TRBV24-1	TRBJ1-1	CATSGDSNEVFF	TGTGCCACCAGTGGGGACAGTAATGAAGTCTTCTTT
TRBD2	-	TRBV11-2	TRBJ2-1	CVSSDSGRVANKQFF	TGTGTCAGCAGCGATAGCGGGAGGGTAGCTAATAAGCAGTTCTTC
-	-	TRBV6-5	TRBJ2-7	CASSTDSALVYEQYF	TGTGCCAGCAGTACCGACAGTGCCCTCGTCTACGAGCAGTACTTC
-	few	TRBV14	TRBJ2-1	CASSAQGGVTYNEQFF	TGTGCCAGCAGCGCCCAAGGGGGGGTCACCTACAATGAGCAGTTCTTC
TRBD2	few	TRBV6-5	TRBJ2-3	CASKVGGSGDTQYF	TGTGCCAGTAAAGTGGGCGGGAGCGGAGATACGCAGTATTTT
TRBD1	many	TRBV29-1	TRBJ1-2	CSADPGGNGYTF	TGCAGCGCCGATCCAGGGGGCAATGGCTACACCTTC
-	-	TRBV11-2	TRBJ2-5	CASSQTTRPGRRETQYF	TGTGCCAGCAGCCAGACAACACGACCCGGCAGAAGAGAGACCCAGTACTTC
-	-	TRBV6-1	TRBJ1-1	CASSEAGHTEAFF	TGTGCTAGCAGTGAGGCCGGACACACTGAAGCTTTCTTT
TRBD1	-	TRBV6-1	TRBJ1-1	CASRPTGGWTEAFF	TGTGCCAGCAGGCCGACAGGGGGCTGGACTGAAGCTTTCTTT
-	-	TRBV30	TRBJ2-1	CAWSSGTNNEQSF	TGTGCCTGGAGTAGCGGCACAAACAATGAGCAGTCCTTC
-	many	TRBV29-1	TRBJ2-1	CSVELAGRYNEQFF	TGCAGCGTTGAGCTTGCGGGGAGGTACAATGAGCAGTTCTTC
TRBD2	few	TRBV29-1	TRBJ2-1	CSVELAGAPSYDEQFF	TGCAGCGTTGAACTAGCGGGGGCCCCCTCCTACGATGAGCAGTTCTTC
-	-	TRBV5-1	TRBJ2-7	CASSPDYHEQYF	TGCGCCAGCAGCCCGGACTACCACGAGCAGTACTTC
-	-	TRBV12-3/TRBV12-4	TRBJ2-3	CASSLGKRGSGTHYF	TGTGCCAGCAGTTTAGGGAAAAGGGGCAGTGGTACGCACTATTTT